This T cell receptor (beta chain) was captured in a study of cytomegalovirus exposure and HLA in healthy donors (dated by TCRdb to 2016 to 2017). Background for the entire study: An earlier analysis of 587 of the donors reported 276 Gb of sequence data and around 120 million unique TCR beta sequences obtained from some 170 million T cells. Roughly 300 gigabases of sequencing data and tens of millions of unique TCR sequences were included in an early release covering 500 to 750 HLA-typed donors. Among the roughly 430 genotyped donors, approximately 76% belonged to the genetic ancestry cluster associated with self-reported Caucasian donors. The study aimed to test whether cataloging public T cell receptors could reveal signatures of past pathogen exposure. The T cell repertoires of 666 subjects were profiled by immunosequencing and related to cytomegalovirus serostatus. Besides the first cohort of approximately 710 subjects, a separate validation cohort made up of 95 to 150 different subjects was used. To predict cytomegalovirus infection status, the study combined high-throughput TCR immunosequencing, statistical association of individual TCRs with disease status, and machine learning. A later analysis re-analyzed previously published TCR beta repertoires from 660 or so donors and added high-resolution HLA genotyping to study TCR occurrence patterns. The later analysis used no new phenotypic data to find candidate immune exposures, relying instead on TCR beta sequences and their occurrence across donors. An earlier analysis of some 500 of the donors applied high-throughput TCR beta sequencing to assess whether each TCR beta V gene segment acted as functional or pseudogenic. Donor age, sex, ethnicity and CMV serostatus were compiled together with the repertoire data. In a later genetic analysis, genome-wide SNP genotypes for about 55% of the roughly 670 donors were used, and that subset was treated as a discovery cohort. Every discovery cohort repertoire had been produced on one sequencing platform. Class I and class II HLA loci were covered by the typing at four-digit resolution. The number of typed donors differed by locus: about 620-640 for A, B, C, DRB1 and DQB1; 500 to 550 for DQA1; around 580 for DPA1; and roughly 490 for DPB1. About five DR-DQ haplotypes were treated as single units for association and clustering because of strong linkage in the cohort. Across approximately 420 genotyped donors of the cohort, an average of about 240,000 unique TCR beta nucleotide sequences per donor were sequenced, and roughly 18% of those sequences were non-productive. Findings and caveats that apply to the study as a whole: Linkage disequilibrium might explain the correlated functional status among segregating V segments, but an unknown experimental factor could not be excluded. A further reported finding was that TCR beta sequences accurately predicted the HLA-A and HLA-B alleles for most subjects in the first cohort. In vitro tests confirmed that three of the cytomegalovirus-associated TCR beta chains recognize cytomegalovirus antigens. Roughly uniform sequencing depth across donors was assumed in presence/absence analyses, although this assumption may not hold. In an earlier analysis of 587 of the donors, most TCR beta V segments appeared in productive rearrangements about 87% or about 30% of the time, broadly matching IMGT annotations. Immune exposure information for the cohort was limited to CMV serostatus. Most CMV-associated TCR beta chains appeared to be HLA-restricted in a later analysis, and the HLA associations seemed to be driven largely by CMV exposure. Specific HLA alleles were associated with some 15,000 TCR beta sequences at a false discovery rate of 0.05 in a later analysis. Because HLA typing was missing for some donors at each locus, association tests included only the typed subset. The sequencing pipeline was judged likely to have produced a cluster of highly shared sequence variants as a technical artifact. In the study, about 150 TCR beta chains were listed as associated with cytomegalovirus. An association between a missense DCLRE1C variant and V-gene and J-gene trimming of TCR beta chains was found in a later genetic analysis and replicated in an independent cohort. When HLA alleles, especially DR and DQ, strongly co-occurred, TCR associations were difficult to assign to individual alleles. Because the 87-base-pair reads could not distinguish some IMGT-functional V segments, including TRBV6-2 and TRBV6-3, those segments were excluded. In a later genetic analysis, fewer N-insertions in productive TCRs were reported among donors in an Asian-associated ancestry cluster than the roughly 670-donor mean. This cohort had only TCR beta chains sequenced, and the lack of alpha or paired-chain data limited which features could be detected. Cytomegalovirus status was reported to be diagnosed by the classifier with high specificity and sensitivity in both the original and validation cohorts. The authors suggested that the approach could potentially be generalized to other disease states and immunological phenotypes. Compared with equally common non-associated chains, HLA-associated TCR beta chains in a later analysis were more clonally expanded and had lower generation probabilities. Most TCR sequences were seen in very few donors, while some public TCRs were found in many individuals. In a later analysis, the rate of TCR association differed among HLA loci, with DRB1 alleles having the most associated TCRs and HLA-C alleles having the fewest. According to a later analysis, parvovirus B19, influenza, CMV and Epstein-Barr virus appeared linked to several top co-occurrence clusters. Because counts were too low, about 18 rarely observed V segments, including chromosome 9 orphons, were excluded from the earlier analysis of some 590 of the donors.

The cohort was made up of about 670 healthy bone marrow donors. All cohort members were sampled while nominally healthy, although unrecorded immune exposures were likely present. The donor tested CMV seropositive and was one of the 289 seropositive cohort members. Every donor gave a peripheral blood sample, and the peripheral blood mononuclear cells from that sample were used for TCR beta sequencing. The Qiagen DNeasy Blood Extraction Kit was used to extract genomic DNA from the blood cell samples. As to this clone: Its binding antigen is unknown. Base qualities are not provided; no much larger clone lies one nucleotide away.

Libraries were made using the immunoSEQ multiplex PCR assay. The multiplex PCR relied on a mix of 60 forward primers for TCR Vbeta segments and 13 reverse primers for TCR Jbeta segments. The CDR3 region of rearranged TCR beta genes was amplified from genomic DNA with a multiplex PCR assay. The amplified TCR beta libraries were sequenced on the Illumina HiSeq System as 87-base-pair reads. In the original analysis: A later analysis counted 65 million to 90 million unique TCR beta chains across the 690 or so repertoires, and about 10 million of these chains were shared by at least two donors. To remove PCR and sequencing errors, raw reads were error-corrected and collapsed into unique sequences using a nearest-neighbor algorithm that merged closely related sequences. Alignment of CDR3 sequences to IMGT reference sequences was used to assign V, D and J gene segments. For a sequence to be retained, at least a six-nucleotide match to both a V gene segment and a J gene segment was required. A rearrangement counted as productive if the CDR3 had no stop codons and remained in frame with V and J, and every other rearrangement counted as non-productive. CDR3 was defined by IMGT convention, running from the second conserved V-encoded cysteine to the conserved J-encoded phenylalanine. In an earlier analysis of 500 to 650 of the donors, sequences lacking an unambiguous match to a single V gene segment were excluded. An earlier analysis of about 590 of the donors classified V segments as functional when productive rearrangements were above 56.7% and as segregating when the standard deviation between donors was above 5%. A statistical classification framework was built to diagnose cytomegalovirus status from the catalog of TCR beta chain sequences. In a later analysis, V and J genes were assigned by comparing TCR nucleotide sequences against IMGT/GENE-DB human TR gene sequences. In a later analysis, CDR3 sequences and most-parsimonious VDJ recombination scenarios were assigned using the TCRdist pipeline. In a later analysis, each TCR beta chain was defined by its CDR3 amino acid sequence together with its V-gene family, and reads without a unique V-gene family were excluded. To address suspected cross-contamination and a sequencing artifact, a later analysis removed approximately 600 highly shared, low-generation-probability nucleotide sequences. In a later analysis, a clonal expansion index was calculated for each public chain from normalized within-repertoire ranks of inferred template counts. In a later analysis, generation probabilities were computed with a VDJ recombination model fitted to out-of-frame rearrangements, and the resulting probabilities were checked against IGoR. Hypergeometric tests were used in a later analysis to score TCR-TCR, TCR-HLA and TCR-CMV co-occurrence, with a repertoire-size bias correction applied to the TCR pairs. In a later analysis, false discovery rates were estimated by permuting HLA or CMV assignments 20 times. A later analysis grouped co-occurring TCRs with DBSCAN, adding TCRdist sequence similarity when clustering within HLA-allele-positive subsets. Repertoires with fewer than 30,000 or more than 120,000 public chains were left out of co-occurrence clustering, as were five repertoires with anomalous nucleotide sharing. Held by TCRdb, this immuneACCESS table contains in-frame sequences only and omits some clones. Under half of the omission traces to an unresolved V gene where checked; the cause of the rest is unknown. D and trimming were read from the DNA, whereas the V and J calls and clone size are those reported in that table. This sample gives fewer than 200,000 clones in total; 65% to 85% of them show up just once. Jointly, the top ten make up under 5% of the sample.

Measured from the cysteine to the phenylalanine, the CDR3 is 14 residues long. Of all the DNA, just the CDR3 is kept, 42 bases in frame from base 1. V and J are truncated by 6 bases and 5 bases respectively, leaving an intervening sequence of 17 bases. In the germline V gene, CDR1 corresponds to MNHEY and CDR2 to SVGAGI. This clonotype originated in a woman aged 45 to 65 in good health and CMV-seropositive. The sequencing input was PBMCs. The rearrangement joined TRBV6-5 to TRBJ2-7, and TRBD1 may be the D gene, going by 5 matching bases. Here is the DNA: TGTGCCAGCAGATGGGGCGATAATAAGGACGAGCAGTACTTC. Its protein reads: CASRWGDNKDEQYF.